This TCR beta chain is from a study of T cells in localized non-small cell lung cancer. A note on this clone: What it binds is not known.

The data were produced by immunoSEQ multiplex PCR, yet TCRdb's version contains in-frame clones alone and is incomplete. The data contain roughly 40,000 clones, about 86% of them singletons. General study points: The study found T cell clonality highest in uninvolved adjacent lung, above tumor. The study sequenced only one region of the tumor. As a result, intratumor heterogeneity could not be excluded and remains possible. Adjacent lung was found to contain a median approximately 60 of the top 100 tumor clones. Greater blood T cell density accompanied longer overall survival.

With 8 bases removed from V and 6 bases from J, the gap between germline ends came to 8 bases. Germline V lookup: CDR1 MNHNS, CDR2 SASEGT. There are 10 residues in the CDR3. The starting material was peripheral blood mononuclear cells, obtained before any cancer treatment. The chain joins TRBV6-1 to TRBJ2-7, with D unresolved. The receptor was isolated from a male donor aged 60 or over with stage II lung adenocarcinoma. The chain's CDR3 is CASGWVEQYF. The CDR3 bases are TGTGCCAGCGGGTGGGTCGAGCAGTACTTC.